One sample yielded the 12 T cell receptor beta chains listed below, sequenced in a study of T cell responses to AZD1222 COVID-19 vaccine. Clones were sequenced by immunoSEQ multiplex PCR, and TCRdb holds only the in-frame ones, with some missing. The sample records roughly 80,000 clones, 75% to 95% being singletons. Sequenced here: peripheral blood, sampled on day 0 of MenACWY control vaccination. The receptors were gathered from an adult in good health.

This clone was counted once. This chain uses TRBV30 with TRBJ1-6, with D possibly TRBD1 on 5 matching bases. CDR1 and CDR2 (germline): GTSNPN, SVGIG (reference sequence). The CDR3 is made up of 14 amino acids. The germline V and J ends were trimmed by 0 bases and 9 bases, with 12 bases remaining between them. CDR3: CAWSVGQIRSPLHF. CDR3 coding DNA: TGTGCCTGGAGTGTGGGGCAGATACGTTCACCCCTCCACTTT.

This chain joins TRBV7-6 and TRBJ2-7; D may be TRBD1 (6 bases). The CDR3 sequence is 14 residues long. V was shortened by 5 bases and J by 0 bases, with 11 bases between the two germline ends. Per germline, CDR1 SGHVS and CDR2 FNYEAQ. The CDR3 protein is CASSPRDNSYEQYF. CDR3 nucleotide sequence: TGTGCCAGCAGCCCGAGGGACAACTCCTACGAGCAGTACTTC.

The chain recombines TRBV19 with TRBJ1-1; 7 positions agree with TRBD1. CDR3 length: 15 residues. V trimming: 0 bases; J trimming: 5 bases; junction bases outside the gene matches: 6. Germline V CDR1 and CDR2: LNHDA, SQIVND (reference sequence). In nucleotides, the CDR3 is TGTGCCAGTAGTATAGAAGGGGGCACGGGGACTGAAGCTTTCTTT. The encoded protein is CASSIEGGTGTEAFF.

The J gene is TRBJ1-1, the V gene TRBV2, with D maybe TRBD1 (5 bases). The CDR3 has 18 amino acids. The germline V and J ends were trimmed by 10 bases and 6 bases, with 33 bases remaining between them. Germline CDR1 and CDR2: SNHLY and FYNNEI. Here the CDR3 reads CAILIPASSGTYGAEAFF. DNA of the CDR3: TGTGCCATCCTAATCCCCGCCAGCAGTGGGACGTACGGGGCTGAAGCTTTCTTT.

The rearrangement joins TRBV27 to TRBJ1-5; D is unclear. The CDR3 length is 10 residues. Germline V gives CDR1 MNHEY, CDR2 SMNVEV (reference sequence). V lost 8 bases to trimming and J lost 11 bases, with 10 bases between them. This chain's CDR3 is CASGLGTQHF. CDR3 in DNA: TGTGCCAGCGGTCTCGGGACCCAGCATTTT.

The rearrangement joins TRBV6-6 to TRBJ2-1; D remains ambiguous. The CDR3 is 16 amino acids. Trimming stripped 7 bases from V and 5 bases from J, with 21 bases between. Germline CDR1 reads MNHNY; CDR2 reads SVGAGI (reference sequence). CDR3 nucleotide sequence: TGTGCCAGCAACCACCCCGATTTGGAACCCGACAATGAGCAGTTCTTC. Amino acid sequence: CASNHPDLEPDNEQFF.

The rearrangement links TRBV6-1 to TRBJ1-1, with D uncertain. CDR3 length: 13 amino acids. Germline lookup yields CDR1 MNHNS and CDR2 SASEGT. V lost 6 bases, J lost 4 bases, and 12 bases lay in between. CDR3 protein: CASRTQSGTEAFF. Here the CDR3 DNA reads TGTGCCAGCAGGACCCAATCGGGCACTGAAGCTTTCTTT.

This chain connects TRBV10-2 to TRBJ2-1; no firm D call. Germline CDR1 reads WSHSY; CDR2 reads SAAADI. V gave up 6 bases and J gave up 0 bases, with 9 bases separating them. This CDR3 region has 14 residues. The CDR3 coding sequence is TGCGCCAGCAGACCGACAAGCTCCTACAATGAGCAGTTCTTC. Its protein product is CASRPTSSYNEQFF.

The chain links TRBV7-8 to TRBJ2-5; 8 positions match TRBD2. The germline CDR1 and CDR2 sequences are SGHVS and FQNEAQ. There are 11 residues in the CDR3. V shed 6 bases and J 7 bases; nucleotides not matched to a gene: 1. This CDR3 is CASRAGGTQYF. The CDR3 DNA sequence: TGTGCCAGCAGGGCGGGGGGGACCCAGTACTTC.

This chain connects TRBV27 to TRBJ2-1; no definite D call. The germline V gene has CDR1 MNHEY and CDR2 SMNVEV (reference sequence). The V end lost 7 bases, the J end lost 0 bases, and 13 bases lay between the germline ends. The CDR3 length is 15 residues. Written as DNA, the CDR3 is TGTGCCAGCAAACCGCTTTCTTTCTCCTACAATGAGCAGTTCTTC. It yields the protein CASKPLSFSYNEQFF.

V usage is TRBV10-3 and J usage is TRBJ2-1; 10 bases line up with TRBD2. The V gene's germline CDR1 is ENHRY and CDR2 SYGVKD. This CDR3 is 16 amino acids long. Trimming cost V 3 bases and J 3 bases; bases outside gene matches: 5. The CDR3 nucleotides are TGTGCCATCAGTGACAGGACTAGCGGCCTCTACAATGAGCAGTTCTTC. Translated: CAISDRTSGLYNEQFF.

This clone has only a few counts. The chain links TRBV11-3 to TRBJ2-1; D gene unclear. The V end lost 3 bases, the J end lost 6 bases, and 12 bases lay between the germline ends. The CDR3 has 14 residues. CDR1 is SGHNT, CDR2 YENEEA, per germline. The CDR3 DNA reads TGTGCCAGCAGCTTTAGTGGGCTCTCCAATGAGCAGTTCTTC. Protein product: CASSFSGLSNEQFF.